This T cell receptor beta chain was observed in a study of blood T cells in healthy people across ages. General study points: The study regarded diversity estimates from one million T cells as underestimates. Higher diversity and more naive CD4+ cells were features of long-lived donors, compared to aged donors.

Each sample gave at least 7 million isolated PBMCs. A second PCR of roughly 7 to 11 cycles used a sample-barcoded 5' primer and a J-beta primer mix. Each cDNA molecule, via a template-switch adaptor with 12 random nucleotides, was tagged. TCRdb called the 5' RACE reads again in MiXCR, with one record for every CDR3 protein. The data show under 1 million distinct CDR3 sequences, under 45% seen once. The CDR3 is 14 residues long. Worth noting for this clonotype: Its antigen is not identified.

The receptor comes from a man between 60 and 70 years old in good health. The chain recombines TRBV21-1 with TRBJ1-5. TRBV21-1 is a pseudogene segment. Sequencing was performed on blood. The CDR3 DNA reads TGTGCCAGCAGCAAAGACGGGACCAGAGTGCCCCAGCATTTT. This sequence encodes CASSKDGTRVPQHF.